These 18 T cell receptor beta chains originate from one sample sequenced in a study of primary melanoma T cells and metastatic recurrence. Profiling relied on immunoSEQ multiplex PCR, and the TCRdb table lists in-frame clones only, not all of them. The sample holds around 700 clones, roughly nine tenths seen once. Sequencing input: melanoma tumor tissue. These TCRs come from a human donor with melanoma.

This chain joins TRBV12-5 and TRBJ1-5; a weak D match, TRBD1 (5 bases). Germline loops: CDR1 LGHNT, CDR2 FRNRAP. The CDR3 consists of 15 residues. For the CDR3, the DNA is TGTGCCAGCTCCTTACCGGGACCCCGCAATCAGCCCCAGCATTTT. Its protein is CASSLPGPRNQPQHF.

The V gene is TRBV12-5, the J gene TRBJ2-7, with a possible D match to TRBD2 (7 bases). V dropped 0 bases and J dropped 0 bases, with 12 bases sitting between them. The length of the CDR3 is 16 residues. Germline lookup yields CDR1 LGHNT and CDR2 FRNRAP. CDR3 residues: CASGLVLGGASYEQYF. DNA for the CDR3: TGTGCTAGTGGTTTGGTACTTGGGGGGGCCTCCTACGAGCAGTACTTC.

The chain carries TRBV11-3 and TRBJ1-4; D uncertain. CDR1 SGHNT and CDR2 YENEEA come from the germline V gene. Trimming removed 3 bases from V and 8 bases from J, with 16 bases in between. CDR3 length: 15 amino acids. The CDR3 reads CASSFSDGGEEKLFF. The DNA for the CDR3 is TGTGCCAGCAGCTTTTCCGACGGCGGCGAGGAAAAACTGTTTTTT.

CDR3 DNA: TGTGCCAGCCAAATCTTTGGAGGGGGAGGTGGCTACACCTTC. Its translation: CASQIFGGGGGYTF. V and J are TRBV11-3 and TRBJ1-2; a weak D match, TRBD1 (6 bases). V shed 8 bases and J shed 7 bases, with 20 bases lying between them. Per the germline V gene, CDR1 is SGHNT and CDR2 is YENEEA. The CDR3 is 14 residues long.

The chain links TRBV6-8 to TRBJ1-2; weak D call: TRBD1 (5 bases). The germline gives CDR1 MNHGY, CDR2 SAAAGT. V gave up 6 bases and J gave up 3 bases, with 17 bases separating them. The CDR3 has 15 amino acids. In nucleotides, the CDR3 is TGTGCCAGCAGACCGACAGTTTTCCAAGACTATGGCTACACCTTC. It specifies CASRPTVFQDYGYTF.

J is TRBJ2-1 and V is TRBV29-1, with 7 nucleotides matching TRBD1. The germline CDR1 and CDR2 sequences are SQVTM and ANQGSEA. V gave up 2 bases and J gave up 0 bases; unmatched junction bases: 7. The CDR3 contains 16 residues. The CDR3 nucleotides read TGCAGCGTTGAATCAGGCAGGGGGAGCTCCTACAATGAGCAGTTCTTC. This codes for CSVESGRGSSYNEQFF.

The gene calls are TRBV10-3 and TRBJ1-1; D is undetermined. Per the germline V gene, CDR1 is ENHRY and CDR2 is SYGVKD. V shed 2 bases and J shed 5 bases, with 15 bases lying between them. This CDR3 spans 15 amino acids. CDR3 sequence (DNA): TGTGCCATCAGTGAGCGGAGGGCCGAAAGGACTGAAGCTTTCTTT. This sequence encodes CAISERRAERTEAFF.

V gene TRBV6-4 combines with J gene TRBJ1-1; D gene uncertain. The CDR3 consists of 11 residues. The V end lost 7 bases, the J end lost 7 bases, and 10 bases lay between the germline ends. Germline values: CDR1 MRHNA, CDR2 SNTAGT. This CDR3 reads CASTIQSEAFF. CDR3 DNA: TGTGCCAGCACCATACAGAGTGAAGCTTTCTTT.

The chain is built from TRBV6-8 and TRBJ2-2, with 8 bases matching TRBD2. Per germline, CDR1 MNHGY and CDR2 SAAAGT. The CDR3 contains 15 residues. Here the CDR3 reads CAGGRNAGGTGELFF. The DNA of the CDR3 is TGTGCYGGAGGACGGAACGCGGGGGGCACCGGGGAGCTGTTTTTT.

On this clone: One end of the junction varies from germline; a read error may be responsible. V and J are TRBV6-8 and TRBJ1-4; D is ambiguous. From germline, CDR1 is MNHGY and CDR2 SAAAGT. CDR3 length: 15 amino acids. The CDR3 nucleotides read TGTGCTAGCAGTCGTTCTGCCGGTATGGATGAAAAACTGTTTTTT. Its protein product is CASSRSAGMDEKLFF.

The chain carries TRBV7-7 and TRBJ2-7; D gene unclear. Germline values: CDR1 SSHAT, CDR2 FNYEAQ (reference sequence). Between the trimmed V and J ends, which lost 5 bases and 1 base, there was a span of 15 bases. The CDR3 has 15 residues. The CDR3 coding sequence is TGTGCCAGCAGCAACAGCCGGGTATCTTCCTACGAGCAGTACTTC. It translates to CASSNSRVSSYEQYF.

The chain combines TRBV11-3 with TRBJ2-1, with TRBD2 identical over 8 bases. With V trimmed by 5 bases and J by 4 bases, 10 bases remained unmatched. The CDR3 totals 16 residues. Germline V gene lookup returns CDR1 SGHNT and CDR2 YENEEA. The CDR3 region is CASSQTGGAGYNEQFF. CDR3 sequence (DNA): TGTGCCAGCAGCCAGACGGGGGGGGCTGGGTACAATGAGCAGTTCTTC.

This chain connects TRBV6-8 to TRBJ1-1; tentatively, D is TRBD1 (5 bases). Germline V lookup: CDR1 MNHGY, CDR2 SAAAGT. This CDR3 contains 17 residues. Trimming removed 2 bases at V and 3 bases at J, with 19 bases between. The CDR3 sequence: CASSYEPGRPRDTEAFF. DNA of the CDR3: TGTGCCAGCAGTTACGAACCGGGACGGCCCAGGGACACTGAAGCTTTCTTT.

A few counts support this clone. V and J are TRBV30 and TRBJ2-6; TRBD1 matches at 7 bases. The CDR3 spans 15 residues. J lost 0 bases, V lost 8 bases, and 7 bases had no gene match. Germline V gene sequence: CDR1 GTSNPN, CDR2 SVGIG (reference sequence). CDR3 sequence reads: CAGDREGSGANVLTF. The DNA of the CDR3 is TGTGCCGGTGACAGGGAAGGCTCTGGGGCCAACGTCCTGACTTTC. The full variable domain, rest sourced from reference TRBV30 and TRBJ2-6, is SQTIHQWPATLVQPVGSPLSLECTVEGTSNPNLYWYRQAAGRGLQLLFYSVGIGQISSEVPQNLSASRPQDRQFILSSKKLLLSDSGFYLCAGDREGSGANVLTFGAGSRLTVL.

This chain joins TRBV6-8 and TRBJ1-1; a possible D gene is TRBD1 (5 bases). Germline CDR1 MNHGY, CDR2 SAAAGT. The CDR3 spans 13 residues. V was shortened by 7 bases and J by 4 bases, with 13 bases between the two germline ends. CDR3 region: CASTPEGPTEAFF. The CDR3 DNA follows: TGTGCCAGCACCCCGGAGGGGCCCACTGAAGCTTTCTTT.

A word on this clone: A read error may account for a junction end that differs from germline. The chain is built from TRBV7-2 and TRBJ2-5; D may be TRBD1 (6 bases). CDR1 is SGHTA and CDR2 is FQGNSA in the germline V gene. The CDR3 is made up of 13 amino acids. The CDR3 DNA reads as TGTGCCAGCCGATGGACAGCCCAAGAAACCCAGTACTTC. Its protein product is CASRWTAQETQYF.

The chain joins TRBV6-8 to TRBJ1-2; TRBD1 matches 8 bases. CDR3 size: 17 residues. Germline V gives CDR1 MNHGY, CDR2 SAAAGT. V gave up 0 bases and J gave up 4 bases; unmatched junction bases: 10. The DNA for the CDR3 is TGTGCCAGCAGTTACTCGCCGGGACAGGAAGAGTTCTATGGCTACACCTTC. It codes for CASSYSPGQEEFYGYTF.

V is TRBV6-8 and J is TRBJ2-7; 11 nucleotides line up with TRBD1. CDR1 and CDR2 from the germline V gene are MNHGY and SAAAGT. The CDR3 has 15 residues. After removal of 5 bases from V and 2 bases from J, the junction contained 5 bases not matched to a gene. The chain's CDR3 is CASSQGQGDTYEQYF. The DNA for the CDR3 is TGTGCCAGCAGTCAGGGACAGGGGGACACCTACGAGCAGTACTTC.